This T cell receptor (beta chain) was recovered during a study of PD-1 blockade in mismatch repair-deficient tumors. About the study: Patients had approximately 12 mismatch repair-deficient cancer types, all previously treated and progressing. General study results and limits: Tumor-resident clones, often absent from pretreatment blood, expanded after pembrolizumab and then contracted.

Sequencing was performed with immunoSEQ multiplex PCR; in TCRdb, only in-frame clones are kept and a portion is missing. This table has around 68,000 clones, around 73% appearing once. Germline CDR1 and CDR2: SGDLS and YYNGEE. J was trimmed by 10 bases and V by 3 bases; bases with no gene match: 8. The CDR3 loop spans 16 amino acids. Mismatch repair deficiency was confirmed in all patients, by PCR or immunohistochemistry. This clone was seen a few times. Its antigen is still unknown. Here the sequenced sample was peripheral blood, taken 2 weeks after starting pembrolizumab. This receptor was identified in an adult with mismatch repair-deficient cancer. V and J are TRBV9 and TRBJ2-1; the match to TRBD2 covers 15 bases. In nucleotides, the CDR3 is TGTGCCAGCAGCGCAGCGGGACTAGCGGGAGGCATGGAGCAGTTCTTC. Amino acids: CASSAAGLAGGMEQFF.